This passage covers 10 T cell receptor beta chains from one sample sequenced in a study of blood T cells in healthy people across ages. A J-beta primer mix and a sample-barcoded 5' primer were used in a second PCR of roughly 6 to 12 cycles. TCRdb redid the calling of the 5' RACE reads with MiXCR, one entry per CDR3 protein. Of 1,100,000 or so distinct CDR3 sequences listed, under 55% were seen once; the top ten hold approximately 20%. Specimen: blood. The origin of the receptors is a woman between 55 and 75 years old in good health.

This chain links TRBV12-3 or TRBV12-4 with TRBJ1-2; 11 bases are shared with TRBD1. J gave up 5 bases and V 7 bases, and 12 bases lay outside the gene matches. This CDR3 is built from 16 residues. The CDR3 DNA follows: TGTGCCAGCACCCTATCCGCTGGACAGGGGGCTTATGGCTACACCTTC. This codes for CASTLSAGQGAYGYTF.

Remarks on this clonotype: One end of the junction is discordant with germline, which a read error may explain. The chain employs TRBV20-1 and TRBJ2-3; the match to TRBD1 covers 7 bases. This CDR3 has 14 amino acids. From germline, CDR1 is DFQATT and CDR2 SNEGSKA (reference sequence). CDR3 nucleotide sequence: TGCAGTGCTAGAGATGTGGCAGGGACAGATACGCGGTATTTT. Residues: CSARDVAGTDTRYF.

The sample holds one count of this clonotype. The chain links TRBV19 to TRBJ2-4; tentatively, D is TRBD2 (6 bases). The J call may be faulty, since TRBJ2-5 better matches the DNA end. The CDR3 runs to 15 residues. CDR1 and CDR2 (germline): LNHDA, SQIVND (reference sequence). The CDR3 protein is CASSIDVGGSGTQYF. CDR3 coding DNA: TGTGCCAGTAGTATAGACGTCGGGGGTTCTGGGACCCAGTACTTC.

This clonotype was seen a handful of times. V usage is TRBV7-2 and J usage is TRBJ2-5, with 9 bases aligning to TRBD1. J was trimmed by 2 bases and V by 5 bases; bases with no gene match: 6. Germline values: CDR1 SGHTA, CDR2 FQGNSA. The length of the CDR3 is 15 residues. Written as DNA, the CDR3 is TGTGCCAGCAGCGCAGGGGACAGGGCACAAGAGACCCAGTACTTC. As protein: CASSAGDRAQETQYF. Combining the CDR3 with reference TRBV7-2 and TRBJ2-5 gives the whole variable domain GAGVSQSPSNKVTEKGKDVELRCDPISGHTALYWYRQSLGQGLEFLIYFQGNSAPDKSGLPSDRFSAERTGGSVSTLTIQRTQQEDSAVYLCASSAGDRAQETQYFGPGTRLLVL.

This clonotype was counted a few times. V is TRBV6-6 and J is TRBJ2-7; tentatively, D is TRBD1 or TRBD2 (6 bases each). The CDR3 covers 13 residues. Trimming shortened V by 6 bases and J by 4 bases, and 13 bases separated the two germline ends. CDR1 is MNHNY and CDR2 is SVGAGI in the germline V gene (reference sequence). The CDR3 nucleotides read TGTGCCAGCAGCATAGGGGGGATTTACGAGCAGTACTTC. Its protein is CASSIGGIYEQYF.

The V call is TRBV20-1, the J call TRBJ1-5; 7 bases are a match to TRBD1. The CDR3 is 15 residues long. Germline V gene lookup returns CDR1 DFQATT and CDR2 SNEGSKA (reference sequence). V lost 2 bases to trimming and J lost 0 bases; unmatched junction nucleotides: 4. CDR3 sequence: CSARLTGDSNQPQHF. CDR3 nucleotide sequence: TGCAGTGCTAGATTAACAGGGGATAGCAATCAGCCCCAGCATTTT.

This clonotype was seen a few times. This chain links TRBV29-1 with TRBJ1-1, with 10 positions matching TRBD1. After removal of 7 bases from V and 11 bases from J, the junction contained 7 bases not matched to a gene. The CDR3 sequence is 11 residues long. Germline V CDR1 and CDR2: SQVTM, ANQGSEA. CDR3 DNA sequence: TGCAGCGCCGAATGGGACAGGGGTGCTTTCTTT. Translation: CSAEWDRGAFF.

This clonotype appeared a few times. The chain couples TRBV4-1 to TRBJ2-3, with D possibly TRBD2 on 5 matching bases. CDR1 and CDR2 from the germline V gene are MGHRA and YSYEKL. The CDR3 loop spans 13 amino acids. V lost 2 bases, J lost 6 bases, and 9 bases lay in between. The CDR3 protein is CASSQPERDTQYF. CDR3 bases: TGCGCCAGCAGCCAACCCGAGCGGGATACGCAGTATTTT.

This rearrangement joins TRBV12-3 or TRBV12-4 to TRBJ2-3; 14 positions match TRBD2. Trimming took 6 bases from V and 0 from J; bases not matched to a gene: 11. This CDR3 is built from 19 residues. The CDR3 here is CASRGFGTSGRTSTDTQYF. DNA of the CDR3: TGTGCCAGCAGGGGATTTGGGACTAGCGGGAGAACTAGCACAGATACGCAGTATTTT.

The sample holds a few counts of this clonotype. This chain's CDR3 is CASSLEASGSVVYEQYF. CDR3 coding DNA: TGTGCCAGCAGCTTGGAGGCTAGCGGGAGTGTAGTCTACGAGCAGTACTTC. The chain employs TRBV7-2 and TRBJ2-7, with TRBD2 matching over 10 bases. This CDR3 is 17 amino acids long. After removal of 3 bases from V and 3 bases from J, the junction contained 11 bases not matched to a gene. Germline V gene sequence: CDR1 SGHTA, CDR2 FQGNSA.